Included here is one T cell receptor (beta chain) sequence, with context. The antigen is not known. Per the authors' pipeline: Productive clonotypes were detectable down to 2.59 x 10-5 frequency. Assay: immunoSEQ multiplex PCR; the TCRdb copy retains only in-frame clones and omits some. V and J calls and clone size are copied from that table; D and trimming were computed from the DNA. The sample includes nearly 30,000 clones, around 85% of them seen just once. This sample is drawn from a study of STAT5B mutations in CD4+ large granular lymphocyte leukemia. For the study at large: Healthy donors showed HLA-associated enrichment of the CDR3 'QG' motif. Study-level results: 8/27 top patient clones versus 2/35 control clones were TRBV06-family. The CD4+ versus CD8+ T-LGLL clonality difference may reflect limited sample size.

CDR1 is MNHEY and CDR2 is SVGAGI in the germline V gene. Trimming stripped 5 bases from V and 5 bases from J, with 12 bases between. CDR3 length: 13 residues. The TCR comes from a human donor in good health. The rearrangement links TRBV6-5 to TRBJ1-1; D gene ambiguous. Input material: CD4+ T cells from blood buffy coats. The DNA of the CDR3 is TGTGCCAGCAGTCGGGCCCCGGGAACTGAAGCTTTCTTT. Translated: CASSRAPGTEAFF.